The 5 T cell receptor beta chains listed next were all sequenced from one sample in a study of a mutant IDH1 vaccine in newly diagnosed glioma. Time point denoted: baseline, week 1 (first vaccination visit). Treatment of the sample: pre-vaccination baseline after standard-of-care therapy. The method was immunoSEQ multiplex PCR; TCRdb's version includes in-frame clones alone and lacks a portion of them. The sample has 59,000 or so clones; about 91% are singletons. The sample consisted of PBMCs, taken from a glioma patient treated with radiotherapy, temozolomide or both. All receptors come from a man aged 50 to 59 with glioma.

This clone was seen a single time. This rearrangement joins TRBV6-1 to TRBJ2-3; D gene ambiguous. This CDR3 contains 13 residues. Germline CDR1 MNHNS, CDR2 SASEGT. Trimming took off 6 bases at V and 6 bases at J, with 13 bases between the two ends. The CDR3 DNA reads TGTGCCAGCAGAGATTTATACGGGGATACGCAGTATTTT. Protein sequence: CASRDLYGDTQYF.

About this clone: At one end, the junction sequence differs from germline, possibly due to a read error. This chain uses TRBV2 with TRBJ1-5, with 12 bases lining up with TRBD1. Germline values: CDR1 SNHLY, CDR2 FYNNEI. The CDR3 covers 15 residues. The CDR3 reads CASKGDRGRNQPQHF. CDR3 DNA sequence: TGTGCGAGCAAGGGGGACAGGGGGCGGAATCAGCCCCAGCATTTT.

This clone was seen a single time. The chain links TRBV19 to TRBJ2-3; 11 bases are a match to TRBD2. Trimming removed 8 bases from V and 0 bases from J; junction bases left unmatched: 10. Germline lookup yields CDR1 LNHDA and CDR2 SQIVND (reference sequence). This CDR3 has 17 residues. The CDR3 coding sequence is TGTGCCAGTTCTAAGGCTAGCGGGGGGTCTAGCACAGATACGCAGTATTTT. Its protein product is CASSKASGGSSTDTQYF. The entire variable domain, with the rest obtained from reference TRBV19 and TRBJ2-3, is as follows: DGGITQSPKYLFRKEGQNVTLSCEQNLNHDAMYWYRQDPGQGLRLIYYSQIVNDFQKGDIAEGYSVSREKKESFPLTVTSAQKNPTAFYLCASSKASGGSSTDTQYFGPGTRLTVL.

This chain links TRBV28 with TRBJ1-2; D is possibly TRBD1 (5 bases). CDR1 is MDHEN and CDR2 is SYDVKM in the germline V gene. Trimming took off 5 bases at V and 1 base at J, with 8 bases between the two ends. CDR3 length equals 13 residues. This CDR3 reads CASSPDSNYGYTF. For the CDR3, the DNA is TGTGCCAGCAGTCCCGACAGTAACTATGGCTACACCTTC.

The V and J genes are TRBV7-8 and TRBJ1-2, with D possibly being TRBD1 (5 bases). Deletions cut 1 base from V and 7 bases from J, with 13 bases between. The germline CDR1 and CDR2 sequences are SGHVS and FQNEAQ. The CDR3 is 14 amino acids. The DNA for the CDR3 is TGTGCCAGCAGCTTAGTAGGGGAGGCGGGTGGCTACACCTTC. It encodes CASSLVGEAGGYTF.